The clone carrying this TCR beta chain was seen more than once but under ten times. What it binds is unknown. The data are from a study of identical twins' blood T cells. One entry per CDR3 protein results from TCRdb running MiXCR on the 5' RACE reads. In the table there are around 380,000 distinct CDR3 sequences, around 30% of which are singletons. All three twin pairs grew up together with likely shared infections and vaccines. V dropped 0 bases and J dropped 3; count of bases not matched to a gene: 7. The germline V gene encodes CDR1 LGHNA and CDR2 YSLEER. This CDR3 has 16 amino acids. Study results and limitations: V gene usage reportedly matched far better within twin pairs than unrelated donors. Twins shared about as many clonotypes as their cloneset sizes predicted.

The chain links TRBV4-3 to TRBJ1-2; 7 positions agree with TRBD1. The sequencing sample was made of PBMCs. The receptor was derived from a woman aged 18 to 55 in good health. The CDR3 DNA is TGCGCCAGCAGCCAAGATTCCCAGGGGGGTTACTATGGCTACACCTTC. This translates into CASSQDSQGGYYGYTF.